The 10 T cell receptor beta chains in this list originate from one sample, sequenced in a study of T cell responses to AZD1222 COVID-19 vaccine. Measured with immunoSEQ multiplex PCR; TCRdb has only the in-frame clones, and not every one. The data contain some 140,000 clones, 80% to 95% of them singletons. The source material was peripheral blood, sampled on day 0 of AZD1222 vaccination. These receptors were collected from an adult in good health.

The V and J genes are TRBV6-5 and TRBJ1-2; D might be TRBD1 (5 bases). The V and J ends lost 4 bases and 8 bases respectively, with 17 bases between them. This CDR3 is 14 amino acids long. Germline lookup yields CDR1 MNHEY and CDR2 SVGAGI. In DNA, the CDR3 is TGTGCCAGCAGTTCAGGAGACAAGGGACGGGGCTACACCTTC. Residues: CASSSGDKGRGYTF.

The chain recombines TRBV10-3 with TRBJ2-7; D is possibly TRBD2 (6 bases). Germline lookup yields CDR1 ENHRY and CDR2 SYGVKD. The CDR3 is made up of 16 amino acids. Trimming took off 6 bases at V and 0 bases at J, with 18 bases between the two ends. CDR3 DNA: TGTGCCATCAGAAGCCTCCGGGACTCCCCCTCCTACGAGCAGTACTTC. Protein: CAIRSLRDSPSYEQYF.

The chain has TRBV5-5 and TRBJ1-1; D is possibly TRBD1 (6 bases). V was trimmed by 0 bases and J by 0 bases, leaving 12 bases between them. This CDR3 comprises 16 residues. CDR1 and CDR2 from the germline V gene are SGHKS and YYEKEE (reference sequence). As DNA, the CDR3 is TGTGCCAGCAGCTTGGAGCCAGGGGACATGAACACTGAAGCTTTCTTT. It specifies CASSLEPGDMNTEAFF.

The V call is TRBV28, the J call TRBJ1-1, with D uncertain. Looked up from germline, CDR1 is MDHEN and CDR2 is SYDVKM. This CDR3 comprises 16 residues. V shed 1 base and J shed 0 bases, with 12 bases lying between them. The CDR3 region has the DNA TGTGCCAGCAGTTTATTCGGCCAGGCTATGAACACTGAAGCTTTCTTT. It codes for CASSLFGQAMNTEAFF.

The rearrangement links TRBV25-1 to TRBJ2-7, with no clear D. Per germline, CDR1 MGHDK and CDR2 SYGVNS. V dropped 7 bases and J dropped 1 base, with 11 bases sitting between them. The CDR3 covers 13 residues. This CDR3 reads CASIDPQSYEQYF. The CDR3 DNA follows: TGTGCCAGCATCGATCCACAGTCCTACGAGCAGTACTTC.

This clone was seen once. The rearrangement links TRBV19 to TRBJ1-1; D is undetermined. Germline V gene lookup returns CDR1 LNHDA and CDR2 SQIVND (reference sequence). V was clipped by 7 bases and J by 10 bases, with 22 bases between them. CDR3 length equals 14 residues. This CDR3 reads CASTPLPRELVAFF. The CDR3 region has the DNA TGTGCCAGTACCCCGCTTCCGAGGGAATTAGTAGCTTTCTTT.

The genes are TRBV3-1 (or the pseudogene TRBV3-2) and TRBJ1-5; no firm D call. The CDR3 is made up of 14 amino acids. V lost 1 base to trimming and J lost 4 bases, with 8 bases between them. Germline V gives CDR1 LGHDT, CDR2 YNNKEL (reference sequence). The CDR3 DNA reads TGTGCCAGCAGCCAAGCTGCAGCGAATCAGCCCCAGCATTTT. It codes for CASSQAAANQPQHF.

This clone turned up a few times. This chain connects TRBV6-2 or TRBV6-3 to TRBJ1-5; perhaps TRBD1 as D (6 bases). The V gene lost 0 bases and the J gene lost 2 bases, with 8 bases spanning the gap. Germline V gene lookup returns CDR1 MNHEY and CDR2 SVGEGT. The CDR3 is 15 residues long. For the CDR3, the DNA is TGTGCCAGCAGTTACTCGGGGGGCGGCAATCAGCCCCAGCATTTT. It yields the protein CASSYSGGGNQPQHF.

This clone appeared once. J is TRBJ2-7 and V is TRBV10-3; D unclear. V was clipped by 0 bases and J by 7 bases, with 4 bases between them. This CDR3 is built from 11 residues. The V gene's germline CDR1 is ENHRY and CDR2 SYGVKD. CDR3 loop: CAISESWEQYF. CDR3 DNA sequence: TGTGCCATCAGTGAGTCATGGGAGCAGTACTTC.

The CDR3 DNA is TGTGCCAGCAGCCACTCCGGGACGAGGGCGCAGTATTTT. Translating gives CASSHSGTRAQYF. V and J are TRBV3-1 (or the pseudogene TRBV3-2) and TRBJ2-3, with D perhaps TRBD1 or TRBD2 (5 bases each). Germline V gives CDR1 LGHDT, CDR2 YNNKEL (reference sequence). V was trimmed by 3 bases and J by 10 bases, leaving 14 bases between them. The CDR3 has 13 amino acids.